This T cell receptor (beta chain) was sequenced for a study of blood T cells in healthy people across ages. A second about 7 to 11 cycle PCR used barcoded and J-beta primers. One entry per CDR3 protein, called by TCRdb with MiXCR from the 5' RACE reads. The sample has about 730,000 distinct CDR3 sequences; roughly 43% are singletons. As to this clonotype: This may be a read error: a much more frequent sequence differs by one nucleotide.

Germline V gene data show CDR1 as SGHTA and CDR2 as FQGNSA. This CDR3 is built from 13 residues. Trimming left V 5 bases short and J 3 bases short, with 10 bases between. The TCR was taken from a woman in her sixties in good health. The J gene is TRBJ1-2, the V gene TRBV7-2; no definite D call. Sequenced: blood. The CDR3 reads CASSPEMDYGYTF. CDR3 nucleotide sequence: TGTGCCAGCAGCCCGGAGATGGACTATGGCTACACCTTC.